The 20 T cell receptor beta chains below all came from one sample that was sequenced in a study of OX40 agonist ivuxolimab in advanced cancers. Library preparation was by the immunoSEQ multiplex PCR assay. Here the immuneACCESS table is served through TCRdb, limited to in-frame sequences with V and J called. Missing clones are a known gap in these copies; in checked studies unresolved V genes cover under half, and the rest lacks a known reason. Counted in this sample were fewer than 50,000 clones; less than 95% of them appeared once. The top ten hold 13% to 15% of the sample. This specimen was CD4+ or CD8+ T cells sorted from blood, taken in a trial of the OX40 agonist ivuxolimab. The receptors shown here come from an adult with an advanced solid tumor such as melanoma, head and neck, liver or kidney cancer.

The CDR3 region has the DNA TGTGCCAGCAGCTTATTGCCGGGAGCGGGCACCGGGGAGCTGTTTTTT. Translation: CASSLLPGAGTGELFF. This rearrangement joins TRBV7-3 to TRBJ2-2, with D maybe TRBD2 (6 bases). The CDR3 contains 16 residues. Germline assignment: CDR1 SGHTA and CDR2 FQGTGA. Trimming took 2 bases from V and 4 from J, leaving 14 bases between them.

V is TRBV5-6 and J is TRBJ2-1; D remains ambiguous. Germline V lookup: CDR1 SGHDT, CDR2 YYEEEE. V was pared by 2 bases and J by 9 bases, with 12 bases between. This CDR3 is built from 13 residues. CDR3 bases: TGTGCCAGCAGCTTTATAACGGGTTCTGAGCAGTTCTTC. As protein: CASSFITGSEQFF. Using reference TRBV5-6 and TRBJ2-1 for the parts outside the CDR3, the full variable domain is DAGVTQSPTHLIKTRGQQVTLRCSPKSGHDTVSWYQQALGQGPQFIFQYYEEEERQRGNFPDRFSGHQFPNYSSELNVNALLLGDSALYLCASSFITGSEQFFGPGTRLTVL.

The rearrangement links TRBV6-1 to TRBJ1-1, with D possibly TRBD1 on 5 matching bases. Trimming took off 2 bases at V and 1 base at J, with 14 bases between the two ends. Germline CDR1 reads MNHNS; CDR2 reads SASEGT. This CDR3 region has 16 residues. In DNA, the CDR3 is TGTGCCAGCAGTGAATGGGCTTTGGGGGGGAACACTGAAGCTTTCTTT. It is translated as CASSEWALGGNTEAFF.

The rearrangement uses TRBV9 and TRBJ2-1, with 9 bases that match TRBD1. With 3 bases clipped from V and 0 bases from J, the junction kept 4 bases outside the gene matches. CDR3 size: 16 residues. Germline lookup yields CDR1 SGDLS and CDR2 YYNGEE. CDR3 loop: CASSAGTGSSYNEQFF. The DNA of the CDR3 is TGTGCCAGCAGCGCCGGGACAGGGAGCTCCTACAATGAGCAGTTCTTC.

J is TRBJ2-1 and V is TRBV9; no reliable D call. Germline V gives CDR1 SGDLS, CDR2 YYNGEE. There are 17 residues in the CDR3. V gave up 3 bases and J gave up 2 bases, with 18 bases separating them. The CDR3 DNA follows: TGTGCCAGCAGCGCCCGGACCGCCTCCCCCGCCTACAATGAGCAGTTCTTC. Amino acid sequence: CASSARTASPAYNEQFF.

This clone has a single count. The CDR3 reads CASSPGTANTEAFF. The CDR3 DNA sequence: TGTGCCAGCAGTCCCGGGACAGCGAACACTGAAGCTTTCTTT. The gene calls are TRBV6-5 and TRBJ1-1; 7 bases are shared with TRBD1. This CDR3 has 14 residues. From germline, CDR1 is MNHEY and CDR2 SVGAGI. The V segment lost 5 bases and the J segment 1 base; nucleotides outside the gene matches: 4.

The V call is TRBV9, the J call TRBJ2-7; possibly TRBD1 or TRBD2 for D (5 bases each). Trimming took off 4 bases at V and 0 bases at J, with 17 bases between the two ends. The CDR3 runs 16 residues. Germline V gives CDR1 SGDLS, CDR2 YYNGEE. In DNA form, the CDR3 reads TGTGCCAGCAGCCCCCAAACAGAGGGGAGCTCCTACGAGCAGTACTTC. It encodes CASSPQTEGSSYEQYF.

CDR3 sequence: CASSITGGLYGYTF. In DNA, the CDR3 is TGTGCCAGTAGTATAACAGGGGGCCTCTATGGCTACACCTTC. The chain combines TRBV19 with TRBJ1-2, with 9 bases aligning to TRBD1. Germline V CDR1 and CDR2: LNHDA, SQIVND (reference sequence). Losses at the gene ends were 2 bases for V and 4 bases for J; bases not matched to a gene: 2. The CDR3 loop spans 14 amino acids.

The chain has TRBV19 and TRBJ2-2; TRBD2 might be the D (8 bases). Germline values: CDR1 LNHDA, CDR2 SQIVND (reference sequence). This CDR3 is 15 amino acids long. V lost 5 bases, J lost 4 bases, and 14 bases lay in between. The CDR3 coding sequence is TGTGCCAGTAGTCGACGGGAGGGGGCCACCGGGGAGCTGTTTTTT. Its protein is CASSRREGATGELFF.

The CDR3 sequence: CASSFQRTSYNEQFF. DNA for the CDR3: TGTGCCAGCAGCTTTCAAAGGACCTCCTACAATGAGCAGTTCTTC. This chain uses TRBV5-5 with TRBJ2-1; D is unclear. Germline V lookup: CDR1 SGHKS, CDR2 YYEKEE (reference sequence). V was shortened by 2 bases and J by 0 bases, with 9 bases between the two germline ends. This CDR3 spans 15 amino acids. The whole variable domain, filled in from reference TRBV5-5 and TRBJ2-1, reads DAGVTQSPTHLIKTRGQQVTLRCSPISGHKSVSWYQQVLGQGPQFIFQYYEKEERGRGNFPDRFSARQFPNYSSELNVNALLLGDSALYLCASSFQRTSYNEQFFGPGTRLTVL.

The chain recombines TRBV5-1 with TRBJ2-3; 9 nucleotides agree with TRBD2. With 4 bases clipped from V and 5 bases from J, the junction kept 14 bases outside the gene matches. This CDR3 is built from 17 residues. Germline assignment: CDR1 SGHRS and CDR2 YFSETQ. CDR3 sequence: CASSLVAVAGVLDTQYF. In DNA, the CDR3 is TGCGCCAGCAGCCTCGTGGCGGTAGCGGGAGTTTTAGATACGCAGTATTTT.

The CDR3 nucleotides are TGTGCCAGCAGCAAGACTAGCGGGAGGGCCGTTGAGACCCAGTACTTC. This codes for CASSKTSGRAVETQYF. This chain links TRBV21-1 with TRBJ2-5; the table's TRBD2 call for D was not verified on the DNA. TRBV21-1 is a pseudogene locus. This CDR3 region has 16 residues.

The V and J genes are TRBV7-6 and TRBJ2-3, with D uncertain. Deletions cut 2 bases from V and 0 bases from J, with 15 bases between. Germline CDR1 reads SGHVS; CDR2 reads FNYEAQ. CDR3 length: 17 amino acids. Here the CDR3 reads CASSLSLYVTSTDTQYF. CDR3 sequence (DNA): TGTGCCAGCAGCTTATCTTTGTACGTGACTAGCACAGATACGCAGTATTTT.

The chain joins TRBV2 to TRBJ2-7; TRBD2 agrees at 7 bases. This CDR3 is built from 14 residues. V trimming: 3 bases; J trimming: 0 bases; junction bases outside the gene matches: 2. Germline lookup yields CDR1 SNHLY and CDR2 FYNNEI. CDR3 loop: CASSEGEGSYEQYF. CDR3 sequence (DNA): TGTGCCAGCAGTGAGGGGGAGGGCTCCTACGAGCAGTACTTC.

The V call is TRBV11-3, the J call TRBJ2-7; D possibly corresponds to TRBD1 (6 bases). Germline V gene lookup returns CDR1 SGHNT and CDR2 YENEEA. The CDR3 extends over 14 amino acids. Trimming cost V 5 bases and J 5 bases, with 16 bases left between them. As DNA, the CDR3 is TGTGCCAGCAGCCTAACAGGGTCTGACGACGAGCAGTACTTC. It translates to CASSLTGSDDEQYF.

The CDR3 region is CASSLSVAGGGYTF. The CDR3, as DNA: TGTGCCAGCAGTTTATCGGTGGCAGGAGGCGGCTACACCTTC. The V and J genes are TRBV27 and TRBJ1-2; D remains unclear. The CDR3 extends over 14 amino acids. Trimming cost V 0 bases and J 8 bases, with 13 bases left between them. CDR1 and CDR2 from the germline V gene are MNHEY and SMNVEV (reference sequence).

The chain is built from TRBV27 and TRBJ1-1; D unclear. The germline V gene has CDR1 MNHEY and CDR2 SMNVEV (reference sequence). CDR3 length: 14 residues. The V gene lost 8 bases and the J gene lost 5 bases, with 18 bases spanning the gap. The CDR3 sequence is CASGEVPPGTEAFF. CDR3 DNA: TGTGCCAGCGGTGAGGTCCCTCCGGGGACTGAAGCTTTCTTT.

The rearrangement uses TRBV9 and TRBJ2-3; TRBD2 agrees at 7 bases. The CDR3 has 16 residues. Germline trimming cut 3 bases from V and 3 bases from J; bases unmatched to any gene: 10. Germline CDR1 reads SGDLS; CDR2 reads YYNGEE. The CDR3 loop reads CASSAGLGGSTDTQYF. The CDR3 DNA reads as TGTGCCAGCAGCGCCGGATTGGGGGGGTCAACAGATACGCAGTATTTT.

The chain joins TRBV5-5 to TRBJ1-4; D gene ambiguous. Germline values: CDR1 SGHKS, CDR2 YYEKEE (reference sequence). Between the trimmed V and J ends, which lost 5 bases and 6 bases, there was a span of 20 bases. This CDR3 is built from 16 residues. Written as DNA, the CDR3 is TGTGCCAGCAGTAAGGACTTCTCCCCGGCGGATGAAAAACTGTTTTTT. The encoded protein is CASSKDFSPADEKLFF. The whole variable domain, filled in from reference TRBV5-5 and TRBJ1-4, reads DAGVTQSPTHLIKTRGQQVTLRCSPISGHKSVSWYQQVLGQGPQFIFQYYEKEERGRGNFPDRFSARQFPNYSSELNVNALLLGDSALYLCASSKDFSPADEKLFFGSGTQLSVL.

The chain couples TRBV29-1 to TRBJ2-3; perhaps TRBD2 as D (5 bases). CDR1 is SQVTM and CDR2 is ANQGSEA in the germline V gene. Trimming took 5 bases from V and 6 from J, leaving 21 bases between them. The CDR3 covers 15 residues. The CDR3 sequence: CSVSVLVGGQDTQYF. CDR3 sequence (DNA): TGCAGCGTTTCTGTCCTAGTCGGAGGTCAGGATACGCAGTATTTT.